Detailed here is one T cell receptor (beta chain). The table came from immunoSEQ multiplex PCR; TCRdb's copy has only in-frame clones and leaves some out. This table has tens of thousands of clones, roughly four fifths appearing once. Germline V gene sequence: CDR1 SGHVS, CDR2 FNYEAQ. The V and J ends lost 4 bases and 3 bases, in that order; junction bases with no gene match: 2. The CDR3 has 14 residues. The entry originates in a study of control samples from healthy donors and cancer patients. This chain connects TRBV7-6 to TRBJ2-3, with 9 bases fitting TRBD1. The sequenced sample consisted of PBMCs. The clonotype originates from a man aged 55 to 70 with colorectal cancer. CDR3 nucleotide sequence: TGTGCCAGCAGCTGGGGACAGGGAACAGATACGCAGTATTTT. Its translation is CASSWGQGTDTQYF.